These 21 T cell receptor beta chains came from one sample sequenced in a study of shared clonotypes between healthy human individuals. Profiling relied on immunoSEQ multiplex PCR, and the TCRdb table lists in-frame clones only, not all of them. The table shows roughly 510,000 clones, with roughly 79% occurring only once. The sequencing input was PBMCs. All receptors derive from a woman aged 40 to 50 in good health. Some clones in this sample may be carry-over from other donors' samples.

The chain recombines TRBV7-3 with TRBJ1-1, with TRBD1 as a possible D gene (6 bases). The CDR3 is made up of 15 amino acids. V lost 0 bases to trimming and J lost 4 bases, with 12 bases between them. CDR1 and CDR2 from the germline V gene are SGHTA and FQGTGA. The CDR3 sequence: CASSLTARGTTEAFF. CDR3 nucleotide sequence: TGTGCCAGCAGCTTAACTGCCAGGGGCACCACTGAAGCTTTCTTT.

The chain is built from TRBV25-1 and TRBJ2-3; 7 bases line up with TRBD2. The germline V gene has CDR1 MGHDK and CDR2 SYGVNS. Trimming removed 0 bases from V and 8 bases from J; junction bases left unmatched: 8. This CDR3 comprises 15 residues. This CDR3 is CASSEYGEGLVTQYF. The CDR3 DNA follows: TGTGCCAGCAGTGAATATGGGGAGGGACTGGTTACGCAGTATTTT.

The chain combines TRBV19 with TRBJ1-1; 7 bases match TRBD1. V trimming: 6 bases; J trimming: 4 bases; junction bases outside the gene matches: 8. CDR1 is LNHDA, CDR2 SQIVND, per germline (reference sequence). This CDR3 has 14 residues. CDR3 residues: CASSVQGRGTEAFF. Written as DNA, the CDR3 is TGTGCCAGTAGCGTACAGGGGAGAGGCACTGAAGCTTTCTTT.

The chain joins TRBV19 to TRBJ2-5; 11 bases align to TRBD2. The CDR3 is 16 residues long. Germline loops: CDR1 LNHDA, CDR2 SQIVND (reference sequence). The J segment lost 5 bases and the V segment lost 6 bases, leaving 11 bases of the junction unmatched. The CDR3 DNA reads as TGTGCCAGTAGAAAACATAGCGGGAGGGCCGGGGAGACCCAGTACTTC. As protein: CASRKHSGRAGETQYF.

About this clone: In the same sample, other DNA sequences code for this CDR3. This chain joins TRBV28 and TRBJ1-2, with 7 positions matching TRBD1. This CDR3 is 13 amino acids long. The V and J ends lost 6 bases and 8 bases, in that order; junction bases with no gene match: 9. The germline gives CDR1 MDHEN, CDR2 SYDVKM. CDR3 residues: CASSRTGPGGYTF. The DNA of the CDR3 is TGTGCCAGCAGCCGGACAGGCCCGGGCGGCTACACCTTC.

The rearrangement links TRBV7-3 to TRBJ2-2; 9 bases map to TRBD1. Germline V gives CDR1 SGHTA, CDR2 FQGTGA. The CDR3 has 16 residues. Germline trimming cut 3 bases from V and 4 bases from J; bases unmatched to any gene: 6. CDR3 loop: CASSFFGQGTTGELFF. The CDR3 DNA reads TGTGCCAGCAGCTTTTTTGGACAGGGGACCACCGGGGAGCTGTTTTTT. The full variable domain, rest sourced from reference TRBV7-3 and TRBJ2-2, is GAGVSQTPSNKVTEKGKYVELRCDPISGHTALYWYRQSLGQGPEFLIYFQGTGAADDSGLPNDRFFAVRPEGSVSTLKIQRTERGDSAVYLCASSFFGQGTTGELFFGEGSRLTVL.

This chain connects TRBV6-5 to TRBJ2-5; D gene ambiguous. This CDR3 is 10 amino acids long. The germline V gene encodes CDR1 MNHEY and CDR2 SVGAGI. Trimming shortened V by 8 bases and J by 4 bases, and 5 bases separated the two germline ends. CDR3 sequence (DNA): TGTGCCAGCGGCGTAGAGACCCAGTACTTC. Amino acids: CASGVETQYF.

The CDR3 here is CASPTLGGDTQYF. As DNA, the CDR3 is TGTGCCAGTCCTACCTTAGGGGGGGATACGCAGTATTTT. This chain links TRBV18 with TRBJ2-3; D possibly matches TRBD1 or TRBD2 (6 bases each). Trimming pared 9 bases from V and 6 bases from J, leaving 16 bases between. This CDR3 region has 13 residues. Germline CDR1 and CDR2: KGHSH and LQKENI.

The genes are TRBV6-6 and TRBJ1-4; maybe TRBD1 (6 bases). The CDR3 loop spans 15 amino acids. V was shortened by 0 bases and J by 3 bases, with 8 bases between the two germline ends. The germline CDR1 and CDR2 sequences are MNHNY and SVGAGI (reference sequence). CDR3 in amino acids: CASSYSQGANEKLFF. Here the CDR3 DNA reads TGTGCCAGCAGTTACTCACAGGGAGCTAATGAAAAACTGTTTTTT.

V is TRBV7-2 and J is TRBJ1-2; D is unresolved. The V and J ends lost 0 bases and 1 base respectively, with 6 bases between them. From germline, CDR1 is SGHTA and CDR2 FQGNSA. The CDR3 spans 14 residues. CDR3 protein: CASSLASSNYGYTF. The CDR3, as DNA: TGTGCCAGCAGCTTAGCGTCCAGTAACTATGGCTACACCTTC.

The chain uses TRBV2 and TRBJ2-7; D might be TRBD2 (7 bases). Trimming took 6 bases from V and 6 from J, leaving 18 bases between them. The germline V gene has CDR1 SNHLY and CDR2 FYNNEI. This CDR3 region has 14 residues. The CDR3 here is CASRVLGGLPEQYF. The CDR3 bases are TGTGCCAGCAGGGTCCTCGGGGGGCTTCCCGAGCAGTACTTC.

This chain joins TRBV5-1 and TRBJ1-5; a weak D match, TRBD1 (5 bases). V lost 0 bases to trimming and J lost 1 base, with 17 bases between them. CDR3 size: 18 residues. Germline assignment: CDR1 SGHRS and CDR2 YFSETQ. The CDR3 coding sequence is TGCGCCAGCAGCTTGGTTCCTCAGGGTGAGGGGAGCAATCAGCCCCAGCATTTT. Residues: CASSLVPQGEGSNQPQHF. Combining the CDR3 with reference TRBV5-1 and TRBJ1-5 gives the whole variable domain KAGVTQTPRYLIKTRGQQVTLSCSPISGHRSVSWYQQTPGQGLQFLFEYFSETQRNKGNFPGRFSGRQFSNSRSEMNVSTLELGDSALYLCASSLVPQGEGSNQPQHFGDGTRLSIL.

V is TRBV12-2 and J is TRBJ2-2; the tabulated D call, TRBD2, remains unverified against the DNA. TRBV12-2 is a known pseudogene. This CDR3 comprises 17 residues. The CDR3 DNA reads TGTGCAAGTCGCGTACCCGCGGGAGAACACAACACCGGGGAGCTGTTTTTT. Amino acids: CASRVPAGEHNTGELFF.

Concerning this clone itself: At the DNA level, this CDR3 is encoded by other sequences in the same sample as well. The J gene is TRBJ2-5, the V gene TRBV28; D not resolved. CDR1 is MDHEN, CDR2 SYDVKM, per germline. Trimming left V 2 bases short and J 5 bases short, with 9 bases between. The length of the CDR3 is 13 residues. CDR3 protein: CASSLPPGETQYF. Here the CDR3 DNA reads TGTGCCAGCAGTTTACCCCCCGGGGAGACCCAGTACTTC. The whole variable domain, filled in from reference TRBV28 and TRBJ2-5, reads DVKVTQSSRYLVKRTGEKVFLECVQDMDHENMFWYRQDPGLGLRLIYFSYDVKMKEKGDIPEGYSVSREKKERFSLILESASTNQTSMYLCASSLPPGETQYFGPGTRLLVL.

The chain employs TRBV19 and TRBJ2-7; no definite D call. Per germline, CDR1 LNHDA and CDR2 SQIVND (reference sequence). Trimming shortened V by 5 bases and J by 2 bases, and 13 bases separated the two germline ends. The CDR3 covers 14 residues. The CDR3 DNA is TGTGCCAGTAGTTTCACGGGTTCCCCCTACGAGCAGTACTTC. It yields the protein CASSFTGSPYEQYF. The complete variable domain, with remaining parts taken from reference TRBV19 and TRBJ2-7, reads DGGITQSPKYLFRKEGQNVTLSCEQNLNHDAMYWYRQDPGQGLRLIYYSQIVNDFQKGDIAEGYSVSREKKESFPLTVTSAQKNPTAFYLCASSFTGSPYEQYFGPGTRLTVT.

The chain recombines TRBV18 with TRBJ2-7; D may be TRBD2 (5 bases). Deletions cut 3 bases from V and 5 bases from J, with 8 bases between. Germline V gene sequence: CDR1 KGHSH, CDR2 LQKENI. The CDR3 runs 12 residues. The CDR3: CASSPGANEQYF. The CDR3 nucleotides are TGTGCCAGCTCACCGGGAGCTAACGAGCAGTACTTC.

The chain couples TRBV11-2 to TRBJ1-5; D gene unclear. The CDR3 length is 14 residues. The V gene's germline CDR1 is SGHAT and CDR2 FQNNGV. Deletions cut 5 bases from V and 3 bases from J, with 11 bases between. DNA of the CDR3: TGTGCCAGCAGCACGACGGAACTCAATCAGCCCCAGCATTTT. Its translation: CASSTTELNQPQHF.

V and J are TRBV5-6 and TRBJ1-5; D uncertain. V was cut by 0 bases and J by 0 bases, with 4 bases left in between. Per germline, CDR1 SGHDT and CDR2 YYEEEE. This CDR3 is 14 amino acids long. This chain's CDR3 is CASSLETSNQPQHF. Here the CDR3 DNA reads TGTGCCAGCAGCTTGGAAACTAGCAATCAGCCCCAGCATTTT.

This clone was picked up one time. At one end the junction does not follow the germline gene, possibly because of a read error. The rearrangement uses TRBV7-8 and TRBJ1-1; D gene uncertain. This CDR3 has 11 amino acids. The germline gives CDR1 SGHVS, CDR2 FQNEAQ. The CDR3 loop reads CASSLEAFPDF. The DNA of the CDR3 is TGTGCCAGCAGCTTAGAGGCGTTCCCGGACTTT.

This chain links TRBV7-2 with TRBJ1-3; 7 positions match TRBD1. The CDR3 contains 16 residues. Per germline, CDR1 SGHTA and CDR2 FQGNSA. The V segment lost 1 base and the J segment 1 base; nucleotides outside the gene matches: 4. This CDR3 reads CASSLGVRGSGNTIYF. CDR3 bases: TGTGCCAGCAGCTTAGGGGTCAGGGGGTCTGGAAACACCATATATTTT. Combining the CDR3 with reference TRBV7-2 and TRBJ1-3 gives the whole variable domain GAGVSQSPSNKVTEKGKDVELRCDPISGHTALYWYRQSLGQGLEFLIYFQGNSAPDKSGLPSDRFSAERTGGSVSTLTIQRTQQEDSAVYLCASSLGVRGSGNTIYFGEGSWLTVV.

The chain employs TRBV4-1 and TRBJ2-7, with 14 positions matching TRBD2. V gave up 3 bases and J gave up 4 bases; unmatched junction bases: 2. The CDR3 contains 15 residues. Germline assignment: CDR1 MGHRA and CDR2 YSYEKL. The CDR3 nucleotides read TGCGCCAGCAGCCAGGGACTAGCGGGAGCGTACGAGCAGTACTTC. Translating it yields CASSQGLAGAYEQYF.